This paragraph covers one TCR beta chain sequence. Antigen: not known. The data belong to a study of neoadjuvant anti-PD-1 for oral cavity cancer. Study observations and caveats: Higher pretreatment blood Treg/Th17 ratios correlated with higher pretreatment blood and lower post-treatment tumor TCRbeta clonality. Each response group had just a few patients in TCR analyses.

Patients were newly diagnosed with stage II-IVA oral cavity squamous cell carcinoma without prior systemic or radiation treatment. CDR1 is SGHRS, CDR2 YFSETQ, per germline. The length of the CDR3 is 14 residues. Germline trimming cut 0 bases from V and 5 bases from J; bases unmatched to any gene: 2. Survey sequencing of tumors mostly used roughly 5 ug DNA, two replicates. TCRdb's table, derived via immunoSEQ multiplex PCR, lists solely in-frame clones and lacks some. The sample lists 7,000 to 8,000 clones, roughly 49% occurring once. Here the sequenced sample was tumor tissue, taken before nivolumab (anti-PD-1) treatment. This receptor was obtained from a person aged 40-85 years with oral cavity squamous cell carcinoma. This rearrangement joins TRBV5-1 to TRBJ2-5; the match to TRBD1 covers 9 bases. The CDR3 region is CASSLGTGDETQYF. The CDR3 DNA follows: TGCGCCAGCAGCTTGGGGACAGGGGATGAGACCCAGTACTTC.